This T cell receptor (beta chain) is from a study of T cells in women clearing cervical HPV infection. Study details: No precancer developed; the control's incident HPV16 infection cleared within 12 months.

All donors had a single incident cervical HPV16 infection, not prevalent. The table came from immunoSEQ multiplex PCR; TCRdb's copy has only in-frame clones and leaves some out. The sample has tens of thousands of clones. Germline V gene data show CDR1 as SGHRS and CDR2 as YFSETQ. The CDR3 totals 15 residues. V lost 0 bases, J lost 0 bases, and 7 bases lay in between. About this clone itself: Antigen unknown. The CDR3 end lies 3 residues beyond the end of the read and is filled in from the germline J gene.

Study-wide results and limits: Each sample's T-cell count was unknown, possibly confounding richness. Repertoire richness, not evenness, was significantly elevated in CIN3+ cases versus controls.

The specimen was blood buffy coat. This receptor was taken from a woman aged 18 to 75 with a cervical HPV16 infection that either progressed to CIN3+ or cleared (not recorded which). The chain couples TRBV5-1 to TRBJ1-3; D gene uncertain. The part of the CDR3 DNA that was read is TGCGCCAGCAGCTTGGAGGCCAGCTCTGGAAACACC. Protein product: CASSLEASSGNT. The entire CDR3 is CASSLEASSGNTIYF.